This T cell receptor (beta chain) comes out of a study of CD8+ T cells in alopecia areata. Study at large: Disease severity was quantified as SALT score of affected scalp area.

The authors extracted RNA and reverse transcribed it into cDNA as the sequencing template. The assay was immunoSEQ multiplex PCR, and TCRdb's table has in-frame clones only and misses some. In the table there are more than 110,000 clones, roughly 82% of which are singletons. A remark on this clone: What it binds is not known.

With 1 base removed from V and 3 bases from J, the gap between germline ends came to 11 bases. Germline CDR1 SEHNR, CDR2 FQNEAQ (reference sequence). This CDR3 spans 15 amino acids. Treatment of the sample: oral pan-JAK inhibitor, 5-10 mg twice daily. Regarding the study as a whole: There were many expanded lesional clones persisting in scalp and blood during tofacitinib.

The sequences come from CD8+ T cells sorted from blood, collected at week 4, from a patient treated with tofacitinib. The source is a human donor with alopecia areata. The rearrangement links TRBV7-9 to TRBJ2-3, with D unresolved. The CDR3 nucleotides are TGTGCCAGCAGCTTAGGGTCAGCTCATACAGATACGCAGTATTTT. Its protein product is CASSLGSAHTDTQYF.